These T cell receptor beta chains were read from a single sample in a study of regulatory T cells in long-lasting Graves disease. Using its own MiXCR run on the multiplex PCR reads, TCRdb lists one record per CDR3 protein. The sample consists of 350,000 to 500,000 distinct CDR3 sequences, over 20% of them appearing once. This specimen was peripheral blood mononuclear cells (PBMCs), taken when the disease was refractory, from a patient treated with antithyroid drugs. The receptor set was obtained from a female donor with Graves disease. The CDR3 runs from the conserved cysteine through the conserved F or W. D genes are given only for firm matches. A row's size may be missing; if present it is once, few, many or a size class.

D gene,clone size,J gene,V gene,CDR3 protein,CDR3 DNA
-,many,TRBJ2-1,TRBV18,CASSPPGLTAWGQFF,TGTGCCAGCTCACCACCGGGACTCACTGCGTGGGGGCAGTTCTTC
-,few,TRBJ2-7,TRBV11-2,CASSFGGLHYYEQYF,TGTGCCAGCAGCTTTGGGGGACTGCACTACTACGAGCAGTACTTC
-,-,TRBJ2-3,TRBV12-3/TRBV12-4,CASSFDLAGTDTQYF,TGTGCCAGCAGTTTTGACCTGGCCGGCACAGATACGCAGTATTTT
-,few,TRBJ2-1,TRBV2,CASLDYNEQFF,TGTGCCAGCTTAGATTACAATGAGCAGTTCTTC
-,few,TRBJ1-1,TRBV29-1,CSVEYFMNTEAFF,TGCAGCGTTGAATATTTTATGAACACTGAAGCTTTCTTT
-,many,TRBJ1-1,TRBV15,CATSRDPFGNTEAFF,TGTGCCACCAGCAGGGACCCCTTTGGGAACACTGAAGCTTTCTTT
TRBD1,-,TRBJ2-2,TRBV6-7,CASSWDRGVGELFF,TGTGCCAGCAGTTGGGACAGGGGCGTCGGGGAGCTGTTTTTT
-,few,TRBJ2-2,TRBV30,CAWSLSLSKAGELFF,TGTGCCTGGAGTCTGTCTTTGAGCAAAGCCGGGGAGCTGTTTTTT
-,-,TRBJ1-5,TRBV3-1,CASSRSGGRGNQPQHF,TGTGCCAGCAGCCGAAGTGGGGGTAGGGGCAATCAGCCCCAGCATTTT
-,many,TRBJ1-6,TRBV7-8,CASSLDRPTNSPLHF,TGTGCCAGCAGCTTAGACCGACCGACCAATTCACCCCTCCACTTT
-,-,TRBJ2-7,TRBV29-1,CSVEGAGEQYF,TGCAGCGTTGAGGGGGCCGGGGAGCAGTACTTC
-,few,TRBJ2-7,TRBV5-1,CASSYDGTYEQYF,TGCGCCAGCAGCTATGACGGGACCTACGAGCAGTACTTC
TRBD1,few,TRBJ1-3,TRBV7-2,CASSWDRAAGNTIYF,TGTGCCAGCAGCTGGGACAGGGCGGCTGGAAACACCATATATTTT
-,many,TRBJ1-4,TRBV29-1,CSGPRASNEKLFF,TGCAGCGGCCCTCGGGCCTCTAATGAAAAACTGTTTTTT
-,-,TRBJ1-1,TRBV7-6,CASSLGGSSGAFF,TGTGCCAGCAGCTTAGGCGGGTCGTCTGGGGCTTTCTTT
TRBD1,many,TRBJ2-7,TRBV6-2/TRBV6-3,CASSTTGTGEQYF,TGTGCCAGCAGTACGACAGGGACGGGCGAGCAGTACTTC